The present T cell receptor (beta chain) was sequenced within a study of CD8 T cells in Susac syndrome. Study conclusions and caveats: Across the total CD8+ repertoires, more than 15 Susac-specific public clones were detected, and across the CD8+ TEMRA repertoires, roughly 5 such clones were detected.

The CDR3 sequence is 13 residues long. V was pared by 3 bases and J by 3 bases, with 9 bases between. Germline lookup yields CDR1 SGDLS and CDR2 YYNGEE. Each Susac syndrome patient had definite or probable disease by recently defined criteria. A remark on this clonotype: No antigen is known for it.

A quantity of about 0.5 to 1 ug RNA underwent reverse transcription using random hexamers. It was immunoSEQ multiplex PCR that amplified TCR beta CDR3 across 54 Vbeta and 13 Jbeta. Via MiXCR, TCRdb re-called the immunoSEQ multiplex PCR reads, giving one row per CDR3 protein. The sample consists of 95,000 to 150,000 distinct CDR3 sequences, roughly 94% of them appearing once. The TCR sequence derives from a human donor with Susac syndrome. The rearrangement uses TRBV9 and TRBJ2-5; perhaps TRBD1 as D (5 bases). The specimen was CD8+ T cells from PBMCs. CDR3: CASSADSKETQYF. CDR3 sequence (DNA): TGTGCCAGCAGCGCCGACAGTAAAGAGACCCAGTACTTC.